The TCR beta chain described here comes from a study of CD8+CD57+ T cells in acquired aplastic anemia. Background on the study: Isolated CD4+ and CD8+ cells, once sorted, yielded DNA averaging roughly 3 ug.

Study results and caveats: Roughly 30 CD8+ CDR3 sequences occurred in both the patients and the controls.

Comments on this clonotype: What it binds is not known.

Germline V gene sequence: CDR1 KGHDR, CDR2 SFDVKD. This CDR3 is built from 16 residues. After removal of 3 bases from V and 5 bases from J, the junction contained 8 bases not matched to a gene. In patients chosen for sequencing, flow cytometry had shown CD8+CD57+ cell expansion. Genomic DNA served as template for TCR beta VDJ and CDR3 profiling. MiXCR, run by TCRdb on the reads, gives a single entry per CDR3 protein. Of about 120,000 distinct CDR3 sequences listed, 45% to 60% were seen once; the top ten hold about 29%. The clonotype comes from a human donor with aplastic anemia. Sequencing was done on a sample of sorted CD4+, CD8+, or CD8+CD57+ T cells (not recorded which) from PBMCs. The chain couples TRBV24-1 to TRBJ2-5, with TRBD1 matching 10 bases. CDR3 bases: TGTGCCACCAGTGATCCCGGGACAGGGGTCCGGGAGACCCAGTACTTC. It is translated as CATSDPGTGVRETQYF.